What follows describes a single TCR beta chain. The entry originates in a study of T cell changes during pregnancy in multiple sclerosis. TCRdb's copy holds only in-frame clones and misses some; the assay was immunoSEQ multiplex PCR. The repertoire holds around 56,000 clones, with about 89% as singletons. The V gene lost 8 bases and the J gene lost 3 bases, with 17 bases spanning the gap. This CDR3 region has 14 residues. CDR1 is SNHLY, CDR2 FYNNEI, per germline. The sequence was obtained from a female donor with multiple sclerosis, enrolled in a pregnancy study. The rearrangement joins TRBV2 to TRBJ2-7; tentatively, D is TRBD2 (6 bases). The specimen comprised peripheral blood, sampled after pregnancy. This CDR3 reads CASSPAGNVYEQYF. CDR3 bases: TGTGCCAGCTCCCCGGCGGGGAATGTCTACGAGCAGTACTTC.